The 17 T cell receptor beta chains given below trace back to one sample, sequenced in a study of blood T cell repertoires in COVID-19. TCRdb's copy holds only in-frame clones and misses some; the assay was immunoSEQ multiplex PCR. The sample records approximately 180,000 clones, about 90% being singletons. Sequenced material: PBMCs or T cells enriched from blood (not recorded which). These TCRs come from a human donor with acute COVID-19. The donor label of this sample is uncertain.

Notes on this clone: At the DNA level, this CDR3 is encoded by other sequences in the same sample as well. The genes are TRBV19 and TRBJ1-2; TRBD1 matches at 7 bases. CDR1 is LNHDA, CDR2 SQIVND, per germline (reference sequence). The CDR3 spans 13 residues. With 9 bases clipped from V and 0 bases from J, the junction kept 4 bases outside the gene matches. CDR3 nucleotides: TGTGCCAGCCTGGACAGGACTAACTATGGCTACACCTTC. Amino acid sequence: CASLDRTNYGYTF.

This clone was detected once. CDR3 in DNA: TGTGCCACTTGTCCGCAGGAGGACACTGAAGCTTTCTTT. Its translation is CATCPQEDTEAFF. This chain connects TRBV10-3 to TRBJ1-1; D remains ambiguous. Germline loops: CDR1 ENHRY, CDR2 SYGVKD. V dropped 10 bases and J dropped 3 bases, with 15 bases sitting between them. The CDR3 runs to 13 residues.

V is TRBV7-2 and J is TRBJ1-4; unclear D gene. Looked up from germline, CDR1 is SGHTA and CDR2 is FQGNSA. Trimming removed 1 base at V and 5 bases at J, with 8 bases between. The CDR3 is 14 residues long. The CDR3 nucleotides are TGTGCCAGCAGCTTAGATCCAGGAAATGAAAAACTGTTTTTT. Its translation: CASSLDPGNEKLFF.

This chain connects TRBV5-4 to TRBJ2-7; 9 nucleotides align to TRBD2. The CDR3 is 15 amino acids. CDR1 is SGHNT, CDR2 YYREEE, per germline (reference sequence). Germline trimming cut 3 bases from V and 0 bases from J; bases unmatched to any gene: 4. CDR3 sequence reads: CASSSLAGSSYEQYF. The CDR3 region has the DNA TGTGCCAGCAGCTCCCTAGCGGGAAGCTCCTACGAGCAGTACTTC. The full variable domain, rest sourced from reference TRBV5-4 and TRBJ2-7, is ETGVTQSPTHLIKTRGQQVTLRCSSQSGHNTVSWYQQALGQGPQFIFQYYREEENGRGNFPPRFSGLQFPNYSSELNVNALELDDSALYLCASSSLAGSSYEQYFGPGTRLTVT.

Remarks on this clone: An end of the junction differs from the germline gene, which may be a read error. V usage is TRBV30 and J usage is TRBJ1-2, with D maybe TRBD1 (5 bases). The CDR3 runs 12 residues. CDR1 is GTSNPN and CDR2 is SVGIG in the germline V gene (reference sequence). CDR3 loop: CAWSDHRTIEAF. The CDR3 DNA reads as TGTGCCTGGAGTGATCACAGGACGATTGAGGCCTTC.

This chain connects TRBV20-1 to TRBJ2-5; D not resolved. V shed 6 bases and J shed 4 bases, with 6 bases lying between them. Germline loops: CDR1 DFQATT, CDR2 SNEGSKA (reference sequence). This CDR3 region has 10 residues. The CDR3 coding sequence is TGCAGTGCACAGTCAGAGACCCAGTACTTC. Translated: CSAQSETQYF.

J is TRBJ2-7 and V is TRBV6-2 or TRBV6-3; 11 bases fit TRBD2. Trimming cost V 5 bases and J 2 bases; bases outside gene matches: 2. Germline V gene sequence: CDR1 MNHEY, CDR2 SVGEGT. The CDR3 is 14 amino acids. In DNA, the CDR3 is TGTGCCAGCAGTGGACTAGCGGGTACCTACGAGCAGTACTTC. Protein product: CASSGLAGTYEQYF.

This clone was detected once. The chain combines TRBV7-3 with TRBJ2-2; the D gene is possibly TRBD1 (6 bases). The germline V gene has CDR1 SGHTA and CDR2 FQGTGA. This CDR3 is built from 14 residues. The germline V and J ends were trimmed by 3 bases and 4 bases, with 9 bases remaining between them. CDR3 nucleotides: TGTGCCAGCAGCTTGGACAGCAGCACCGGGGAGCTGTTTTTT. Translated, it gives CASSLDSSTGELFF.

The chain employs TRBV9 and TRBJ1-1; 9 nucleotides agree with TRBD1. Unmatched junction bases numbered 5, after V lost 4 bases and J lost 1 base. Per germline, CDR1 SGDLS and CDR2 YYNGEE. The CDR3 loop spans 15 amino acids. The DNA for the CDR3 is TGTGCCAGCAGCCCCAGGACAGGGGAGAACACTGAAGCTTTCTTT. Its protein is CASSPRTGENTEAFF.

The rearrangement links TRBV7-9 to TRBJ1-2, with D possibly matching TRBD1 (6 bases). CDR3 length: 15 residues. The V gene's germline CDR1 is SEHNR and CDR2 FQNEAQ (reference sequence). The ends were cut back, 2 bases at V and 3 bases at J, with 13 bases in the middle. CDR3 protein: CASSLTGSRDYGYTF. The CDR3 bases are TGTGCCAGCAGCTTAACAGGGTCGAGAGACTATGGCTACACCTTC. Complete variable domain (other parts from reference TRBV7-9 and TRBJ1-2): DTGVSQNPRHKITKRGQNVTFRCDPISEHNRLYWYRQTLGQGPEFLTYFQNEAQLEKSRLLSDRFSAERPKGSFSTLEIQRTEQGDSAMYLCASSLTGSRDYGYTFGSGTRLTVV.

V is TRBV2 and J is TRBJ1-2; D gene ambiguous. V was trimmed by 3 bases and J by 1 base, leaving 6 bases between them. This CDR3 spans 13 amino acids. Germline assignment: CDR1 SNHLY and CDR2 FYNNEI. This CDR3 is CASSETFNYGYTF. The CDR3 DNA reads TGTGCCAGCAGTGAGACATTTAACTATGGCTACACCTTC.

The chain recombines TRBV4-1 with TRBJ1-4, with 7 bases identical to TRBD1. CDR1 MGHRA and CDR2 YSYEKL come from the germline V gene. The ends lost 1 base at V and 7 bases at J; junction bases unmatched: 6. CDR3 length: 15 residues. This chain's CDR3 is CASSQVEGASEKLFF. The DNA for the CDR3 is TGCGCCAGCAGCCAAGTCGAGGGGGCTAGTGAAAAACTGTTTTTT.

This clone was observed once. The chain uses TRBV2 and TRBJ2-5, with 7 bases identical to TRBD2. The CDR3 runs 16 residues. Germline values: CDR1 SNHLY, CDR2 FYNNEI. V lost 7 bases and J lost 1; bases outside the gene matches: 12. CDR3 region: CASMPGPAGVQETQYF. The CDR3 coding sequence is TGTGCCAGCATGCCGGGCCCCGCGGGGGTCCAAGAGACCCAGTACTTC.

The CDR3 here is CASSSTSGGLNNEQFF. The CDR3 bases are TGTGCCAGCAGTTCGACTAGCGGGGGGCTGAACAATGAGCAGTTCTTC. V usage is TRBV27 and J usage is TRBJ2-1, with 13 bases lining up with TRBD2. The J segment lost 5 bases and the V segment lost 4 bases, leaving 5 bases of the junction unmatched. Germline values: CDR1 MNHEY, CDR2 SMNVEV (reference sequence). The CDR3 length is 16 residues.

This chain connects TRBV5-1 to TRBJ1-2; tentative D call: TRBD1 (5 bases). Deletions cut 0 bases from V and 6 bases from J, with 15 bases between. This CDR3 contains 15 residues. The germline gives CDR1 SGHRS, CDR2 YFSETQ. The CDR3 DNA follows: TGCGCCAGCAGCTTGGCCCAGGGCTGGGGTGATGGCTACACCTTC. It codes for CASSLAQGWGDGYTF.

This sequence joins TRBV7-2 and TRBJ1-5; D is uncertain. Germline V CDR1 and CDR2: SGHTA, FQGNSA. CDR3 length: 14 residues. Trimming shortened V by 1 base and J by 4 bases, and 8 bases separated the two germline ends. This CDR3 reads CASSLGELNQPQHF. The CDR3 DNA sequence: TGTGCCAGCAGCTTAGGGGAGCTAAATCAGCCCCAGCATTTT.

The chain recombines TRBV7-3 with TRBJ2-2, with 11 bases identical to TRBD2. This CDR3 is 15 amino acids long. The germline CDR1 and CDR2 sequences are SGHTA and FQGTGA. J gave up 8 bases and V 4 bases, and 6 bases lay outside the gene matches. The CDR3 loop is CASSSSGGFPGELFF. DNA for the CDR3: TGTGCCAGCAGCTCTAGCGGGGGGTTCCCTGGGGAGCTGTTTTTT.